These T cell receptor beta chains were read from a single sample in a study of monozygotic twins with inflammatory bowel disease. TCRdb re-called the 5' RACE reads; every CDR3 protein appears as one record, without DNA. The sample's table shows some 440,000 distinct CDR3 sequences. The sequencing input was blood. These receptors all come from a human donor with ulcerative colitis or Crohn's disease, or a healthy co-twin of an affected twin (not recorded which). The CDR3 runs from the conserved cysteine through the conserved F or W. Each record gives: J gene, V gene, CDR3 protein.

j_call: TRBJ2-1
v_call: TRBV5-1
cdr3_aa: CASSPGGTHNEQFF

j_call: TRBJ2-2
v_call: TRBV20-1
cdr3_aa: CSAPRRGATGELFF

j_call: TRBJ2-7
v_call: TRBV19
cdr3_aa: CASSALGLAGGIEQYF

j_call: TRBJ1-1
v_call: TRBV28
cdr3_aa: CASSLRQVQAFF

j_call: TRBJ2-1
v_call: TRBV11-2
cdr3_aa: CASSLVRVGPGLAFHEQFF

j_call: TRBJ1-5
v_call: TRBV6-5
cdr3_aa: CASSYAGQPQHF

j_call: TRBJ1-2
v_call: TRBV5-1
cdr3_aa: CASSLDQGRYTF

j_call: TRBJ2-3
v_call: TRBV6-1
cdr3_aa: CASSEIYGGATDTQYF

j_call: TRBJ1-2
v_call: TRBV6-1
cdr3_aa: CASSPGGGRSSDGYTF

j_call: TRBJ2-1
v_call: TRBV14
cdr3_aa: CASSQGLQGNEQFF

j_call: TRBJ2-2
v_call: TRBV5-1
cdr3_aa: CASSLDTGTLTGELFF

j_call: TRBJ2-5
v_call: TRBV7-2
cdr3_aa: CASTEQVGGGETQYF

j_call: TRBJ2-1
v_call: TRBV29-1
cdr3_aa: CSVFRDGTSNNEQFF

j_call: TRBJ1-1
v_call: TRBV10-3
cdr3_aa: CAISGPPNGEAFF

j_call: TRBJ2-3
v_call: TRBV7-3
cdr3_aa: CASSLLGVADTQYF

j_call: TRBJ2-1
v_call: TRBV6-5
cdr3_aa: CASSFRFSWGEVNEQFF

j_call: TRBJ2-3
v_call: TRBV4-2
cdr3_aa: CASSQDVVAVGTDTQYF

j_call: TRBJ1-5
v_call: TRBV7-8
cdr3_aa: CASSRITDSRQPQHF

j_call: TRBJ2-2
v_call: TRBV7-2
cdr3_aa: CASSGMGTGELFF

j_call: TRBJ2-1
v_call: TRBV3-1
cdr3_aa: CASSSVGRGTYNEQFF

j_call: TRBJ1-6
v_call: TRBV7-2
cdr3_aa: CASSLYGGDNNSPLHF

j_call: TRBJ1-1
v_call: TRBV12-3/TRBV12-4
cdr3_aa: CASSTFMNTEAFF

j_call: TRBJ1-1
v_call: TRBV28
cdr3_aa: CASRPDFFEAFF

j_call: TRBJ2-1
v_call: TRBV6-1
cdr3_aa: CASSGRTGGVVDNEQFF

j_call: TRBJ1-1
v_call: TRBV10-3
cdr3_aa: CATGTNTEAFF

j_call: TRBJ2-7
v_call: TRBV28
cdr3_aa: CASRRTGGYEQYF

j_call: TRBJ2-7
v_call: TRBV29-1
cdr3_aa: CSVGDSTYEQYF

j_call: TRBJ2-2
v_call: TRBV20-1
cdr3_aa: CSAGLTGELFF

j_call: TRBJ1-5
v_call: TRBV12-5
cdr3_aa: CASGLGPSAGGQPQHF

j_call: TRBJ2-5
v_call: TRBV3-1
cdr3_aa: CASSPPGTTQETQYF

j_call: TRBJ2-4
v_call: TRBV20-1
cdr3_aa: CSAPDRGRVISKNIQYF

j_call: TRBJ2-6
v_call: TRBV4-2
cdr3_aa: CASSQEPGQGAGANVLTF

j_call: TRBJ2-3
v_call: TRBV13
cdr3_aa: CASSLGVRDFSTDTQYF

j_call: TRBJ2-1
v_call: TRBV4-3
cdr3_aa: CASSQQREVYNEQFF

j_call: TRBJ2-7
v_call: TRBV6-1
cdr3_aa: CASSLGEGLRSYEQYF

j_call: TRBJ1-2
v_call: TRBV20-1
cdr3_aa: CSARTTGGAGYTF

j_call: TRBJ1-2
v_call: TRBV24-1
cdr3_aa: CATSDLNSGYTF

j_call: TRBJ2-7
v_call: TRBV10-3
cdr3_aa: CAVAQGPENSYEQYF

j_call: TRBJ1-1
v_call: TRBV5-5
cdr3_aa: CASSFGTGARLPEASF

j_call: TRBJ2-7
v_call: TRBV12-3/TRBV12-4
cdr3_aa: CASRLTGAYEQYF

j_call: TRBJ2-1
v_call: TRBV7-3
cdr3_aa: CASSSGSAYSYNEQFF

j_call: TRBJ2-2
v_call: TRBV5-1
cdr3_aa: CASSTGLEGTGELFF

j_call: TRBJ1-2
v_call: TRBV6-5
cdr3_aa: CASSWGQGDSNYGYTF

j_call: TRBJ2-6
v_call: TRBV28
cdr3_aa: CASKRGANVLTF

j_call: TRBJ2-2
v_call: TRBV5-1
cdr3_aa: CASSPWEGAPNTGELFF

j_call: TRBJ2-7
v_call: TRBV12-3/TRBV12-4
cdr3_aa: CASSHDLGQGSYEQYF

j_call: TRBJ1-1
v_call: TRBV10-3
cdr3_aa: CAISEPLRGGTEAFF

j_call: TRBJ1-4
v_call: TRBV12-3/TRBV12-4
cdr3_aa: CASSYLPTNEKLFF

j_call: TRBJ2-1
v_call: TRBV3-1
cdr3_aa: CASRLTSGKLSEQFF

j_call: TRBJ1-4
v_call: TRBV4-1
cdr3_aa: CASSQALEVEGEKLFF